The 30 T cell receptor beta chains below were found in one sample sequenced in a study of spatial heterogeneity in lung cancer. The time point was: sample taken at primary tumor resection. Sequencing of whole RNA from tumor, nontumor lung or frozen PBMC involved no sorting. Via MiXCR, TCRdb re-called the 5' RACE reads, giving one row per CDR3 protein. The repertoire consists of about 85,000 distinct CDR3 sequences, with around 21% occurring once and the leading ten covering roughly 6.2%. Specimen: PBMCs, collected at surgery. Receptors originate from a male donor with early-stage non-small cell lung cancer.

This clonotype turned up a few times. The chain couples TRBV20-1 to TRBJ1-1, with 7 bases fitting TRBD1. CDR3 size: 16 residues. Germline CDR1 DFQATT, CDR2 SNEGSKA (reference sequence). Trimming removed 0 bases from V and 0 bases from J; junction bases left unmatched: 7. CDR3 in DNA: TGCAGTGCTAGAGATCCCCGGACAGGAATGAACACTGAAGCTTTCTTT. This codes for CSARDPRTGMNTEAFF.

The chain joins TRBV5-1 to TRBJ2-2; TRBD1 agrees at 9 bases. This CDR3 comprises 15 residues. Germline-derived CDR1 and CDR2 are SGHRS and YFSETQ. The V and J ends lost 5 bases and 5 bases, in that order; junction bases with no gene match: 7. CDR3 DNA: TGCGCCAGCAGGACCGGGACAGGGAGTACCGGGGAGCTGTTTTTT. It specifies CASRTGTGSTGELFF. Filled out from reference TRBV5-1 and TRBJ2-2, the complete variable domain reads KAGVTQTPRYLIKTRGQQVTLSCSPISGHRSVSWYQQTPGQGLQFLFEYFSETQRNKGNFPGRFSGRQFSNSRSEMNVSTLELGDSALYLCASRTGTGSTGELFFGEGSRLTVL.

This clonotype has only a few counts. The rearrangement uses TRBV6-1 and TRBJ2-7, with TRBD2 as a possible D gene (5 bases). Trimming pared 7 bases from V and 3 bases from J, leaving 16 bases between. The CDR3 loop spans 14 amino acids. The germline gives CDR1 MNHNS, CDR2 SASEGT. As DNA, the CDR3 is TGTGCCAGCAATAGCGCAGACGTGGTCTACGAGCAGTACTTC. The encoded protein is CASNSADVVYEQYF.

The rearrangement links TRBV27 to TRBJ2-2, with D uncertain. V shed 5 bases and J shed 3 bases, with 7 bases lying between them. The CDR3 extends over 13 amino acids. Germline V gene data show CDR1 as MNHEY and CDR2 as SMNVEV (reference sequence). CDR3 in DNA: TGTGCCAGCAGTCTCCAGTACACCGGGGAGCTGTTTTTT. Encoded protein: CASSLQYTGELFF.

The gene calls are TRBV28 and TRBJ2-7; perhaps TRBD2 as D (6 bases). Germline V gene data show CDR1 as MDHEN and CDR2 as SYDVKM. Trimming took 8 bases from V and 7 from J, leaving 24 bases between them. This CDR3 is 15 amino acids long. CDR3 loop: CASATTRRSRGEQYF. DNA for the CDR3: TGTGCCAGCGCTACCACAAGACGGAGCCGGGGGGAGCAGTACTTC.

This clonotype was found a few times. The rearrangement links TRBV5-6 to TRBJ1-6, with TRBD1 matching over 8 bases. V trimming: 5 bases; J trimming: 14 bases; junction bases outside the gene matches: 6. CDR1 is SGHDT and CDR2 is YYEEEE in the germline V gene. The CDR3 totals 12 residues. The CDR3 DNA reads TGTGCCAGCAGTCCAGGGGGCTCGACCCTCCACTTT. This gives the protein CASSPGGSTLHF.

This clonotype has only a few counts. The chain employs TRBV7-3 and TRBJ2-5; no clear D. V lost 4 bases, J lost 7 bases, and 13 bases lay in between. The germline V gene has CDR1 SGHTA and CDR2 FQGTGA. CDR3 length equals 13 residues. The CDR3, as DNA: TGTGCCAGCAGCTCGGACGGTCTGGGGACCCAGTACTTC. It translates to CASSSDGLGTQYF.

The rearrangement joins TRBV20-1 to TRBJ1-6; a weak D match, TRBD1 (6 bases). This CDR3 is built from 14 residues. From germline, CDR1 is DFQATT and CDR2 SNEGSKA (reference sequence). Trimming cost V 2 bases and J 6 bases, with 11 bases left between them. For the CDR3, the DNA is TGCAGTGCTAGACTACAGGGCGGTAATTCACCCCTCCACTTT. The encoded protein is CSARLQGGNSPLHF.

This chain links TRBV2 with TRBJ2-5; tentative D call: TRBD1 (5 bases). V was cut by 3 bases and J by 4 bases, with 15 bases left in between. This CDR3 has 15 residues. The germline V gene encodes CDR1 SNHLY and CDR2 FYNNEI. The CDR3 nucleotides read TGTGCCAGCAGTGACCCGGACAAGATTGGAGAGACCCAGTACTTC. This gives the protein CASSDPDKIGETQYF. Full variable domain (missing parts from reference TRBV2 and TRBJ2-5): EPEVTQTPSHQVTQMGQEVILRCVPISNHLYFYWYRQILGQKVEFLVSFYNNEISEKSEIFDDQFSVERPDGSNFTLKIRSTKLEDSAMYFCASSDPDKIGETQYFGPGTRLLVL.

This clonotype was detected only a few times. CDR3 in DNA: TGTGCCAGCAGTGACGGGACAGGGGGCATTCAGCCCCAGCATTTT. This translates into CASSDGTGGIQPQHF. The rearrangement joins TRBV2 to TRBJ1-5, with 12 bases identical to TRBD1. From germline, CDR1 is SNHLY and CDR2 FYNNEI. The J segment lost 6 bases and the V segment lost 3 bases, leaving 3 bases of the junction unmatched. The CDR3 spans 15 residues.

The CDR3, as DNA: TGTGCCAGCAGTAGCGGGGGGGCAACAGATACGCAGTATTTT. As protein: CASSSGGATDTQYF. J is TRBJ2-3 and V is TRBV2; TRBD2 matches 10 bases. V shed 5 bases and J 3 bases; nucleotides not matched to a gene: 2. CDR3 size: 14 residues. Per the germline V gene, CDR1 is SNHLY and CDR2 is FYNNEI.

Only a few counts were recorded for this clonotype. The V gene is TRBV2, the J gene TRBJ2-7, with 8 bases matching TRBD1. Germline CDR1 is SNHLY and CDR2 is FYNNEI. Trimming cost V 6 bases and J 4 bases; bases outside gene matches: 5. The CDR3 consists of 13 residues. The CDR3 nucleotides read TGTGCCAGCAGGGACAGGGCGGGATACGAGCAGTACTTC. Translation: CASRDRAGYEQYF.

In this sample, this clonotype turned up many times. The chain joins TRBV29-1 to TRBJ1-2; D may be TRBD1 (6 bases). The germline V and J ends were trimmed by 7 bases and 1 base, with 13 bases remaining between them. CDR1 is SQVTM, CDR2 ANQGSEA, per germline. This CDR3 comprises 13 residues. CDR3 sequence (DNA): TGCAGCGCCGGGTCAGGGGATAACTATGGCTACACCTTC. This encodes CSAGSGDNYGYTF.

There are many counts of this clonotype. This chain uses TRBV2 with TRBJ2-4; D perhaps matches TRBD1 (6 bases). V lost 0 bases and J 1 base, leaving 10 bases between the germline ends. This CDR3 is 16 amino acids long. Germline values: CDR1 SNHLY, CDR2 FYNNEI. As DNA, the CDR3 is TGTGCCAGCAGTGAAGCGCTGGGGGCGGCCAAAAACATTCAGTACTTC. It yields the protein CASSEALGAAKNIQYF.

This clonotype turned up a few times. The chain's CDR3 is CASSEGHAYGYTF. In nucleotides, the CDR3 is TGTGCCAGCAGTGAGGGTCATGCCTATGGCTACACCTTC. This chain uses TRBV25-1 with TRBJ1-2, with no clear D. The V gene lost 3 bases and the J gene lost 4 bases, with 9 bases spanning the gap. The CDR3 covers 13 residues. The germline V gene encodes CDR1 MGHDK and CDR2 SYGVNS.

This clonotype was seen repeatedly, ten times or more. The chain couples TRBV19 to TRBJ1-2; D uncertain. Trimming removed 5 bases from V and 4 bases from J, with 14 bases in between. Germline CDR1 LNHDA, CDR2 SQIVND (reference sequence). The CDR3 extends over 14 amino acids. CDR3 in amino acids: CASSLTKIPYGYTF. CDR3 DNA sequence: TGTGCCAGTAGTCTGACGAAGATACCCTATGGCTACACCTTC. Full variable domain (rest looked up from reference TRBV19 and TRBJ1-2): DGGITQSPKYLFRKEGQNVTLSCEQNLNHDAMYWYRQDPGQGLRLIYYSQIVNDFQKGDIAEGYSVSREKKESFPLTVTSAQKNPTAFYLCASSLTKIPYGYTFGSGTRLTVV.

The J gene is TRBJ2-1, the V gene TRBV4-1; D uncertain. Germline loops: CDR1 MGHRA, CDR2 YSYEKL. The V end was cut by 3 bases, the J end by 2 bases, with 14 bases between. CDR3 length: 16 amino acids. CDR3 bases: TGCGCCAGCAGCCATTCACCATATCGGACCTACAATGAGCAGTTCTTC. Its translation is CASSHSPYRTYNEQFF.

This rearrangement joins TRBV27 to TRBJ1-2; D not certain. Per germline, CDR1 MNHEY and CDR2 SMNVEV (reference sequence). The ends were cut back, 0 bases at V and 4 bases at J, with 12 bases in the middle. The length of the CDR3 is 15 residues. CDR3: CASSLSVTPGYGYTF. The DNA of the CDR3 is TGTGCCAGCAGTTTATCGGTTACACCGGGCTATGGCTACACCTTC.

The chain uses TRBV12-3 or TRBV12-4 and TRBJ2-4, with 7 bases matching TRBD1. The CDR3 length is 13 residues. V lost 1 base and J lost 8; bases outside the gene matches: 2. The CDR3 region has the DNA TGTGCCAGCAGTTTAGGGCAGGGGGACATTCAGTACTTC. Encoded protein: CASSLGQGDIQYF.

As regards this clonotype: The junction does not match germline at one end; this may be a read error. The V and J genes are TRBV20-1 and TRBJ1-1; 7 bases align to TRBD1. CDR1 is DFQATT and CDR2 is SNEGSKA in the germline V gene (reference sequence). This CDR3 region has 14 residues. The CDR3 DNA reads TGCAGTGCTAGAGATGAGGGGGCGGACACTGAAGCTTCCTTT. It translates to CSARDEGADTEASF.

The V gene is TRBV18, the J gene TRBJ1-2; D unclear. Germline V CDR1 and CDR2: KGHSH, LQKENI. The CDR3 is 14 residues long. Trimming took off 0 bases at V and 2 bases at J, with 7 bases between the two ends. This CDR3 reads CASSPPKTNYGYTF. As DNA, the CDR3 is TGTGCCAGCTCACCACCGAAGACGAACTATGGCTACACCTTC.

This chain connects TRBV6-5 to TRBJ2-5; 7 bases fit TRBD2. The CDR3 spans 15 residues. Germline V gene data show CDR1 as MNHEY and CDR2 as SVGAGI. Losses at the gene ends were 0 bases for V and 5 bases for J; bases not matched to a gene: 6. The CDR3 protein is CASSYSAGVGETQYF. The CDR3 region has the DNA TGTGCCAGCAGTTACTCGGCGGGAGTAGGGGAGACCCAGTACTTC.

This clonotype was seen a handful of times. The genes are TRBV19 and TRBJ2-5; possibly TRBD1 for D (6 bases). Trimming shortened V by 5 bases and J by 7 bases, and 17 bases separated the two germline ends. The CDR3 spans 14 residues. Germline assignment: CDR1 LNHDA and CDR2 SQIVND (reference sequence). CDR3 nucleotide sequence: TGTGCCAGTAGTCCGGCCAGGGGCCGCGGGACCCAGTACTTC. It specifies CASSPARGRGTQYF.

This clonotype was observed a few times. V is TRBV11-2 and J is TRBJ2-1; 7 bases line up with TRBD2. The CDR3 length is 14 residues. CDR1 SGHAT and CDR2 FQNNGV come from the germline V gene. The J segment lost 3 bases and the V segment lost 8 bases, leaving 7 bases of the junction unmatched. The CDR3 is CASGFGTIYNEQFF. CDR3 DNA sequence: TGTGCCAGCGGTTTTGGGACTATCTACAATGAGCAGTTCTTC.

The chain couples TRBV7-6 to TRBJ2-2; D is uncertain. The CDR3 is 14 amino acids. Germline V lookup: CDR1 SGHVS, CDR2 FNYEAQ. Trimming removed 11 bases from V and 0 bases from J, with 13 bases in between. The CDR3 region is CAVMDLANTGELFF. Here the CDR3 DNA reads TGTGCCGTCATGGACCTCGCGAACACCGGGGAGCTGTTTTTT.

The table lists this clonotype with many counts. J is TRBJ1-4 and V is TRBV5-1; D gene unclear. This CDR3 contains 14 residues. Germline CDR1 is SGHRS and CDR2 is YFSETQ. The V gene lost 1 base and the J gene lost 8 bases, with 12 bases spanning the gap. CDR3 sequence (DNA): TGCGCCAGCAGCTTGACGGCAGAGGGAGAAAAACTGTTTTTT. Translating it yields CASSLTAEGEKLFF.

This clonotype came up a few times. The J gene is TRBJ2-3, the V gene TRBV19; 8 nucleotides match TRBD1. The CDR3 consists of 14 residues. V lost 4 bases to trimming and J lost 4 bases; unmatched junction nucleotides: 4. CDR1 is LNHDA and CDR2 is SQIVND in the germline V gene (reference sequence). The CDR3 DNA sequence: TGTGCCAGTAGTAACCCCAGGGGGCCAGATACGCAGTATTTT. Its translation is CASSNPRGPDTQYF. Based on the CDR3 plus reference TRBV19 and TRBJ2-3, the full variable domain is DGGITQSPKYLFRKEGQNVTLSCEQNLNHDAMYWYRQDPGQGLRLIYYSQIVNDFQKGDIAEGYSVSREKKESFPLTVTSAQKNPTAFYLCASSNPRGPDTQYFGPGTRLTVL.

This clonotype has just a few counts. The chain is built from TRBV7-2 and TRBJ1-3, with unresolved D. Per germline, CDR1 SGHTA and CDR2 FQGNSA. V was trimmed by 1 base and J by 4 bases, leaving 8 bases between them. This CDR3 spans 14 amino acids. The CDR3 loop is CASSLEGQGNTIYF. Written as DNA, the CDR3 is TGTGCCAGCAGCTTAGAGGGTCAAGGAAACACCATATATTTT.

This clonotype was seen just once. This clone may be a read error of a much larger clone one base away. The DNA of the CDR3 is TGTGCCAGTAGGTCTCGAGGGGGGCACAAACAGCCCCAGCATTTT. Translating gives CASRSRGGHKQPQHF. J is TRBJ1-5 and V is TRBV19; weak D call: TRBD1 (6 bases). The CDR3 loop spans 15 amino acids. The V end was cut by 6 bases, the J end by 7 bases, with 19 bases between. The germline CDR1 and CDR2 sequences are LNHDA and SQIVND (reference sequence).

The chain combines TRBV20-1 with TRBJ2-7; 7 positions match TRBD2. This CDR3 region has 15 residues. V gave up 0 bases and J gave up 2 bases; unmatched junction bases: 7. Germline V gives CDR1 DFQATT, CDR2 SNEGSKA (reference sequence). CDR3 bases: TGCAGTGCTAGAGATTGGAGAGCGGGAACCTACGAGCAGTACTTC. Its protein is CSARDWRAGTYEQYF.